The 26 T cell receptor beta chains below all came from one sample that was sequenced in a study of Ad26.COV2.S vaccination and SARS-CoV-2 variants. Assay used: immunoSEQ multiplex PCR; TCRdb lists only in-frame clones, some missing. The table has fewer than 800,000 clones, roughly 90% seen once. Treatment denoted: around 19 received Ad26.COV2.S at low or high dose, single or two shots; about 5 received placebo; per-sample allocation not given. Repertoires come from day 63 after the first vaccine or placebo injection. Material: peripheral blood, obtained in a trial of Ad26.COV2.S vaccine versus placebo. These receptors all stem from a person aged 18-65 years who received the Ad26.COV2.S COVID-19 vaccine or a placebo.

The chain has TRBV7-9 and TRBJ2-7, with unresolved D. The CDR3 covers 15 residues. Germline V gives CDR1 SEHNR, CDR2 FQNEAQ (reference sequence). Trimming removed 5 bases from V and 2 bases from J, with 16 bases in between. The CDR3 sequence: CASSPELGSAYEQYF. DNA for the CDR3: TGTGCCAGCAGCCCTGAGCTGGGGTCGGCCTACGAGCAGTACTTC.

This chain joins TRBV2 and TRBJ1-1; D gene ambiguous. CDR3 length equals 13 residues. V lost 7 bases and J 9 bases, leaving 18 bases between the germline ends. Germline loops: CDR1 SNHLY, CDR2 FYNNEI. The DNA for the CDR3 is TGTGCCAGCACCTCAAGCGTCGGGGAAAAAGCTTTCTTT. Translated, it gives CASTSSVGEKAFF.

This chain connects TRBV10-3 to TRBJ2-1; no firm D call. V was shortened by 1 base and J by 5 bases, with 3 bases between the two germline ends. The CDR3 consists of 12 residues. Germline values: CDR1 ENHRY, CDR2 SYGVKD. CDR3 sequence: CAISEYNNEQFF. The CDR3 DNA follows: TGTGCCATCAGTGAGTACAACAATGAGCAGTTCTTC.

The V call is TRBV6-5, the J call TRBJ1-6, with D maybe TRBD1 (5 bases). The ends were cut back, 6 bases at V and 7 bases at J, with 16 bases in the middle. The germline gives CDR1 MNHEY, CDR2 SVGAGI. This CDR3 has 15 residues. The CDR3 bases are TGTGCCAGCAGCCCCAGTGGGGGTATGAATTCACCCCTCCACTTT. This sequence encodes CASSPSGGMNSPLHF.

The chain's CDR3 is CASSREGGSGANVLTF. The CDR3 DNA reads TGTGCCAGCAGCCGGGAGGGTGGTTCTGGGGCCAACGTCCTGACTTTC. This sequence joins TRBV7-9 and TRBJ2-6, with TRBD2 matching 8 bases. This CDR3 spans 16 amino acids. Unmatched junction bases numbered 4, after V lost 5 bases and J lost 1 base. The germline gives CDR1 SEHNR, CDR2 FQNEAQ (reference sequence).

The chain links TRBV19 to TRBJ1-3; maybe TRBD1 (6 bases). This CDR3 is 16 amino acids long. The V gene's germline CDR1 is LNHDA and CDR2 SQIVND (reference sequence). Trimming shortened V by 4 bases and J by 0 bases, and 13 bases separated the two germline ends. The CDR3 sequence is CASSTQGTISGNTIYF. CDR3 DNA: TGTGCCAGTAGTACCCAAGGGACAATCTCTGGAAACACCATATATTTT.

This chain uses TRBV7-9 with TRBJ1-4; the D gene is possibly TRBD1 (5 bases). The germline CDR1 and CDR2 sequences are SEHNR and FQNEAQ (reference sequence). The CDR3 sequence is 19 residues long. The V end was cut by 2 bases, the J end by 3 bases, with 22 bases between. As DNA, the CDR3 is TGTGCCAGCAGCTTAACATTACAGGATCTATTGGCGGCTAATGAAAAACTGTTTTTT. Residues: CASSLTLQDLLAANEKLFF.

The rearrangement links TRBV30 to TRBJ1-3, with D unresolved. The CDR3 runs to 12 residues. V lost 4 bases and J 4 bases, leaving 8 bases between the germline ends. The V gene's germline CDR1 is GTSNPN and CDR2 SVGIG (reference sequence). In nucleotides, the CDR3 is TGTGCCTGGACATCCCGGGGAAACACCATATATTTT. Its protein is CAWTSRGNTIYF. The full variable domain, rest sourced from reference TRBV30 and TRBJ1-3, is SQTIHQWPATLVQPVGSPLSLECTVEGTSNPNLYWYRQAAGRGLQLLFYSVGIGQISSEVPQNLSASRPQDRQFILSSKKLLLSDSGFYLCAWTSRGNTIYFGEGSWLTVV.

Ten or more counts support this clone. This chain connects TRBV29-1 to TRBJ2-2; 8 positions agree with TRBD1. Germline V gene data show CDR1 as SQVTM and CDR2 as ANQGSEA. The V and J ends lost 5 bases and 8 bases, in that order; junction bases with no gene match: 10. The CDR3 consists of 14 residues. CDR3 protein: CSVTLDRAAGELFF. The CDR3 DNA sequence: TGCAGCGTTACTCTGGACAGGGCCGCTGGGGAGCTGTTTTTT.

This clone was observed a single time. The rearrangement links TRBV5-1 to TRBJ1-1; 7 bases match TRBD1. V lost 0 bases and J lost 5; bases outside the gene matches: 1. Germline V gene lookup returns CDR1 SGHRS and CDR2 YFSETQ. CDR3 length: 13 amino acids. CDR3 sequence (DNA): TGCGCCAGCAGCTTGGCGACAGGGACTGAAGCTTTCTTT. Protein sequence: CASSLATGTEAFF. The full variable domain, in which reference TRBV5-1 and TRBJ1-1 provide the parts outside the CDR3, is KAGVTQTPRYLIKTRGQQVTLSCSPISGHRSVSWYQQTPGQGLQFLFEYFSETQRNKGNFPGRFSGRQFSNSRSEMNVSTLELGDSALYLCASSLATGTEAFFGQGTRLTVV.

About this clone: Other DNA variants within this sample encode the same CDR3. The chain carries TRBV7-9 and TRBJ2-3, with D maybe TRBD1 (5 bases). This CDR3 is 14 amino acids long. Per germline, CDR1 SEHNR and CDR2 FQNEAQ (reference sequence). V was pared by 2 bases and J by 0 bases, with 6 bases between. The CDR3 region has the DNA TGTGCCAGCAGCTTAACAGGTAGCACAGATACGCAGTATTTT. Residues: CASSLTGSTDTQYF.

The chain recombines TRBV19 with TRBJ1-5; no clear D. Trimming took 0 bases from V and 5 from J, leaving 8 bases between them. The CDR3 spans 14 residues. The germline V gene has CDR1 LNHDA and CDR2 SQIVND (reference sequence). The CDR3 sequence: CASSIEQYDQPQHF. In DNA, the CDR3 is TGTGCCAGTAGTATAGAGCAGTACGATCAGCCCCAGCATTTT.

This clone has just one count. The chain employs TRBV7-6 and TRBJ2-3, with 8 bases lining up with TRBD1. The CDR3 has 16 amino acids. Germline CDR1 is SGHVS and CDR2 is FNYEAQ. With 5 bases clipped from V and 2 bases from J, the junction kept 9 bases outside the gene matches. The CDR3 nucleotides are TGTGCCAGCAGCGCCAGGGGGCTAATAGTCACAGATACGCAGTATTTT. It yields the protein CASSARGLIVTDTQYF.

This chain joins TRBV6-1 and TRBJ1-6; D remains ambiguous. V was pared by 1 base and J by 9 bases, with 7 bases between. Looked up from germline, CDR1 is MNHNS and CDR2 is SASEGT. The CDR3 extends over 13 amino acids. The CDR3: CASSEVRVSPLHF. CDR3 DNA sequence: TGTGCCAGCAGTGAAGTTAGGGTTTCACCCCTCCACTTT.

The J gene is TRBJ1-1, the V gene TRBV10-3; no clear D. CDR1 is ENHRY and CDR2 is SYGVKD in the germline V gene. The V end was cut by 7 bases, the J end by 2 bases, with 11 bases between. The length of the CDR3 is 13 residues. CDR3 in amino acids: CAINSLVNTEAFF. Written as DNA, the CDR3 is TGTGCCATCAACTCGTTGGTTAACACTGAAGCTTTCTTT.

This clone was picked up one time. V gene TRBV14 combines with J gene TRBJ2-7; no clear D. V lost 2 bases and J 12 bases, leaving 14 bases between the germline ends. Germline assignment: CDR1 SGHDN and CDR2 FVKESK. The CDR3 extends over 12 amino acids. CDR3 sequence: CASSQRIYPRYF. The CDR3 coding sequence is TGTGCCAGCAGCCAACGAATTTACCCGCGGTACTTC.

This clone appeared a single time. The chain joins TRBV10-2 to TRBJ1-4; the D gene is possibly TRBD1 (6 bases). The CDR3 extends over 15 amino acids. Trimming removed 0 bases from V and 8 bases from J, with 13 bases in between. Germline V gene data show CDR1 as WSHSY and CDR2 as SAAADI. This CDR3 is CASSESPGAGEKLFF. The CDR3 nucleotides are TGCGCCAGCAGTGAGTCGCCAGGGGCAGGGGAAAAACTGTTTTTT.

The genes are TRBV2 and TRBJ2-3; perhaps D is TRBD1 or TRBD2 (6 bases each). The V gene's germline CDR1 is SNHLY and CDR2 FYNNEI. Trimming shortened V by 7 bases and J by 5 bases, and 16 bases separated the two germline ends. The CDR3 has 14 amino acids. The DNA of the CDR3 is TGTGCCAGCACTAGAAGGGGGGCTCGAGATACGCAGTATTTT. This codes for CASTRRGARDTQYF.

The chain is built from TRBV6-2 or TRBV6-3 and TRBJ1-1; D gene uncertain. The CDR3 loop spans 14 amino acids. The germline V gene has CDR1 MNHEY and CDR2 SVGEGT. The V and J ends lost 0 bases and 11 bases respectively, with 16 bases between them. In DNA form, the CDR3 reads TGTGCCAGCAGTTACTCGAATTACCTACGGTGGGCTTTCTTT. Translation: CASSYSNYLRWAFF.

The genes are TRBV5-4 and TRBJ2-4, with a tentative D call TRBD2 (6 bases). The CDR3 totals 15 residues. The germline V and J ends were trimmed by 3 bases and 2 bases, with 12 bases remaining between them. Germline V gives CDR1 SGHNT, CDR2 YYREEE (reference sequence). CDR3 in DNA: TGTGCCAGCAGCTGGAAGGGAGGAACCAAAAACATTCAGTACTTC. It codes for CASSWKGGTKNIQYF.

The chain is built from TRBV15 and TRBJ1-1; weak D call: TRBD1 (6 bases). CDR1 and CDR2 (germline): LNHNV, YYDKDF (reference sequence). V dropped 5 bases and J dropped 11 bases, with 21 bases sitting between them. CDR3 length: 14 residues. CDR3 sequence: CATSPGGGSLEAFF. Written as DNA, the CDR3 is TGTGCCACCAGCCCAGGCGGGGGCTCCCTTGAGGCTTTCTTT. The full variable domain, in which reference TRBV15 and TRBJ1-1 provide the parts outside the CDR3, is DAMVIQNPRYQVTQFGKPVTLSCSQTLNHNVMYWYQQKSSQAPKLLFHYYDKDFNNEADTPDNFQSRRPNTSFCFLDIRSPGLGDTAMYLCATSPGGGSLEAFFGQGTRLTVV.

The chain combines TRBV7-2 with TRBJ1-3; D is unclear. This CDR3 comprises 16 residues. Germline assignment: CDR1 SGHTA and CDR2 FQGNSA. V was cut by 4 bases and J by 0 bases, with 13 bases left in between. The CDR3 protein is CASSSTRLGSGNTIYF. CDR3 DNA sequence: TGTGCCAGCAGCTCCACACGTCTCGGCTCTGGAAACACCATATATTTT.

Note on this clone: Other nucleotide sequences from this sample produce the same CDR3. The chain links TRBV18 to TRBJ1-6; possible D gene TRBD1, 6 bases. This CDR3 is built from 13 residues. Between the trimmed V and J ends, which lost 3 bases and 6 bases, there was a span of 6 bases. CDR1 is KGHSH, CDR2 LQKENI, per germline. CDR3 sequence: CASSPDSNSPLHF. For the CDR3, the DNA is TGTGCCAGCTCACCGGACAGTAATTCACCCCTCCACTTT.

The chain has TRBV7-9 and TRBJ2-1, with D possibly matching TRBD1 (5 bases). This CDR3 contains 11 residues. The germline V gene encodes CDR1 SEHNR and CDR2 FQNEAQ (reference sequence). Trimming removed 4 bases at V and 8 bases at J, with 6 bases between. CDR3 sequence: CASSWGDEQFF. CDR3 coding DNA: TGTGCCAGCAGCTGGGGCGATGAGCAGTTCTTC.

The chain carries TRBV18 and TRBJ1-2; the D is unclear. Germline assignment: CDR1 KGHSH and CDR2 LQKENI. CDR3 size: 14 residues. V was clipped by 5 bases and J by 4 bases, with 14 bases between them. The CDR3 DNA is TGTGCCAGCTCAAGCGTAGGACGGAGCTATGGCTACACCTTC. Translation gives CASSSVGRSYGYTF.

This clone was detected a few times. Other DNA sequences in the sample encode the same CDR3. The chain joins TRBV5-6 to TRBJ1-5; no clear D. This CDR3 has 13 residues. Germline CDR1 and CDR2: SGHDT and YYEEEE. V was clipped by 1 base and J by 3 bases, with 5 bases between them. CDR3: CASSLTANQPQHF. The CDR3 DNA follows: TGTGCCAGCAGCTTGACAGCCAATCAGCCCCAGCATTTT.